These 5 T cell receptor beta chains were all obtained from the same sample, sequenced in a study of blood T cells in healthy people across ages. PCR was performed a second time for 7 to 11 cycles using a sample-barcoded 5' primer and a J-beta primer mix. MiXCR, run by TCRdb on the 5' RACE reads, gives a single entry per CDR3 protein. The profile covers roughly 800,000 distinct CDR3 sequences, with more than 25% appearing a single time and around 2.9% taken by the ten largest. These same records also appear under a second study, on T cells of mothers and their children.

Sequenced input: blood. These receptors came from a boy aged 10-17 years in good health.

This chain joins TRBV6-5 and TRBJ2-5, with D possibly matching TRBD2 (5 bases). This CDR3 spans 14 amino acids. CDR1 is MNHEY and CDR2 is SVGAGI in the germline V gene. The germline V and J ends were trimmed by 2 bases and 5 bases, with 12 bases remaining between them. Written as DNA, the CDR3 is TGTGCCAGCAGTTACAGGGCCTCGGGGGAGACCCAGTACTTC. This encodes CASSYRASGETQYF.

This rearrangement joins TRBV5-1 to TRBJ2-5, with D perhaps TRBD2 (5 bases). The CDR3 extends over 15 amino acids. The germline CDR1 and CDR2 sequences are SGHRS and YFSETQ. The V and J ends lost 3 bases and 4 bases respectively, with 16 bases between them. The chain's CDR3 is CASSSRGSWGETQYF. The CDR3 bases are TGCGCCAGCAGCTCCCGGGGTTCATGGGGAGAGACCCAGTACTTC.

The chain has TRBV10-3 and TRBJ1-2, with 7 nucleotides matching TRBD1. The CDR3 is made up of 14 amino acids. Germline V CDR1 and CDR2: ENHRY, SYGVKD. V lost 6 bases and J lost 6; bases outside the gene matches: 10. CDR3 amino acids: CAIRSDRVKDGYTF. CDR3 nucleotide sequence: TGTGCCATCAGATCAGACAGGGTTAAGGATGGCTACACCTTC.

The chain uses TRBV5-4 and TRBJ2-3; 13 bases are a match to TRBD2. Germline CDR1 is SGHNT and CDR2 is YYREEE (reference sequence). CDR3 length equals 16 residues. V dropped 4 bases and J dropped 1; count of bases not matched to a gene: 3. DNA of the CDR3: TGTGCCAGCAGCAAGACTAGCGGGGGGCGCACAGATACGCAGTATTTT. It yields the protein CASSKTSGGRTDTQYF.

The chain is built from TRBV27 and TRBJ2-1, with D perhaps given as TRBD1 or TRBD2 (5 bases each). The last part of the DNA fits TRBJ2-5 better; the J call may be wrong. Germline V gene sequence: CDR1 MNHEY, CDR2 SMNVEV (reference sequence). The CDR3 covers 13 residues. DNA for the CDR3: TGTGCCAGCAGTTACGGGACCCGCGTGACCCAGTACTTC. Residues: CASSYGTRVTQYF.